The rows below give T cell receptor beta chains drawn from one sample of a study of CXCR3-negative and CXCR3-positive naive CD8 T cells. TCRdb re-called the 5' RACE reads, yielding one record per CDR3 amino acid sequence without DNA. Its table lists approximately 49,000 distinct CDR3 sequences. The sequenced sample was memory CD8+ T cells from blood. These receptors were obtained from a human donor in good health. Some clones in this sample may be carry-over from other donors' samples. Both conserved end residues are part of each CDR3. Each record gives: J gene, V gene, CDR3 protein.

J gene: TRBJ2-3; V gene: TRBV7-6; CDR3 protein: CASSLGGGQTDTQYF
J gene: TRBJ2-5; V gene: TRBV28; CDR3 protein: CASNSGGRDETQYF
J gene: TRBJ2-4; V gene: TRBV29-1; CDR3 protein: CSVEGMGRTGQYF
J gene: TRBJ2-1; V gene: TRBV9; CDR3 protein: CASSARASSYNEQFF
J gene: TRBJ2-2; V gene: TRBV28; CDR3 protein: CASILSGGASYTGELFF
J gene: TRBJ2-1; V gene: TRBV4-2; CDR3 protein: CASSQFEGTSGSSSYNEQFF
J gene: TRBJ1-3; V gene: TRBV6-5; CDR3 protein: CASSPTAISGNTIYF
J gene: TRBJ2-1; V gene: TRBV19; CDR3 protein: CASSIAGTRDEQFF
J gene: TRBJ2-7; V gene: TRBV11-2; CDR3 protein: CASEGQGNYERYF
J gene: TRBJ1-1; V gene: TRBV4-2; CDR3 protein: CASSQGERKTEAFF
J gene: TRBJ2-6; V gene: TRBV25-1; CDR3 protein: CASSDVGGLRAGANVLTF
J gene: TRBJ1-1; V gene: TRBV4-3; CDR3 protein: CASSQFGTGDTEAFF
J gene: TRBJ2-3; V gene: TRBV12-3/TRBV12-4; CDR3 protein: CASSRTSGSPPDTQYF
J gene: TRBJ2-3; V gene: TRBV29-1; CDR3 protein: CSVDRETGGTLYFTDTQYF
J gene: TRBJ2-1; V gene: TRBV20-1; CDR3 protein: CSARPPGTDSYNEQFF
J gene: TRBJ2-5; V gene: TRBV7-9; CDR3 protein: CASSLLQRQALYQETQYF
J gene: TRBJ2-1; V gene: TRBV7-8; CDR3 protein: CASNYPGGDRGIYNEQFF
J gene: TRBJ1-2; V gene: TRBV29-1; CDR3 protein: CSVMDRTPTTNYGYTF